The rows below give T cell receptor beta chains drawn from one sample of a study of T cell changes during pregnancy in multiple sclerosis. Produced via immunoSEQ multiplex PCR; TCRdb's table is partial and in-frame only. The sample holds roughly 83,000 clones, about 91% seen once. Sequenced material: PBMCs, taken in the first trimester of pregnancy. Receptors were obtained from a female donor in good health, serving as a control in a pregnancy study. Some clones in this sample may be carry-over from other donors' samples. Both conserved end residues are part of each CDR3. D genes are given only for firm matches.

cdr3_length d_call j_call v_call cdr3_nt cdr3_aa
15 NA TRBJ1-1 TRBV7-6 TGTGCCAGCAGCTTAAGAGGTACACCCTACACTGAAGCTTTCTTT CASSLRGTPYTEAFF
15 TRBD1 TRBJ1-1 TRBV5-5 TGTGCCAGCAGCTTGGAGGGGACAGGTCCAAAGAGGGCTTTCTTT CASSLEGTGPKRAFF
15 TRBD1 TRBJ1-6 TRBV4-1 TGCGCCAGCAGCCAAGTGGGGACAGGGGATTCACCCCTCCACTTT CASSQVGTGDSPLHF
12 TRBD1 TRBJ1-1 TRBV29-1 TGCAGCGTTGAAGAGCGACAGGGATCGGTTTTCTTT CSVEERQGSVFF
15 TRBD1 TRBJ1-6 TRBV7-9 TGTGCCAGCAGCTTAGCGGGACAGGGGAAATCACCCCTCCACTTT CASSLAGQGKSPLHF
12 TRBD2 TRBJ2-6 TRBV7-3 TGTGCCAGCAGCGCTAGCGGCGGCGTCCTGACTTTC CASSASGGVLTF
14 NA TRBJ1-2 TRBV28 TGTGCCAGCAGTCCATACAGGGAAAACTATGGCTACACCTTC CASSPYRENYGYTF
13 NA TRBJ1-1 TRBV28 TGTGCCACGGCGACAGTGATCTACACTGAAGCTTTCTTT CATATVIYTEAFF
16 TRBD1 TRBJ2-1 TRBV27 TGTGCCAGCAGTTTACCGCGGACAGGGGACAACAATGAGCAGTTCTTC CASSLPRTGDNNEQFF
18 TRBD2 TRBJ2-3 TRBV30 TGTGCCCTTAAATCGGGGGGGAGAGAAAGCGGGATAAGGGATACGCAGTATTTT CALKSGGRESGIRDTQYF
17 TRBD1 TRBJ2-1 TRBV27 TGTGCCAGCAGTGTCATTGGGACAGGGAGCTCCTACAATGAGCAGTTCTTC CASSVIGTGSSYNEQFF
14 NA TRBJ2-1 TRBV28 TGTGCCAGCAGTCCCCTTTCTAGCTACAATGAGCAGTTCTTC CASSPLSSYNEQFF
16 TRBD1 TRBJ2-3 TRBV4-1 TGCGCCAGCAGCCAAGAAGGGGGGACAGGGGGCGATACGCAGTATTTT CASSQEGGTGGDTQYF